This T cell receptor beta chain was captured by sequencing in a study of CDR3 diversity in severe acne. TCRdb recomputed calls from the PCR reads with MiXCR, one row per CDR3 protein. This sample has approximately 97,000 distinct CDR3 sequences, with roughly half found just once. The CDR3 consists of 15 residues. V was clipped by 3 bases and J by 7 bases; unmatched bases: 6. Germline-derived CDR1 and CDR2 are SQVTM and ANQGSEA. The sequencing input was blood. The clonotype originates from a male donor with acne. The V and J genes are TRBV29-1 and TRBJ2-1, with 13 bases matching TRBD2. The CDR3 bases are TGCAGCGTTGAGGGACTAGCGGGGAATTGGAATGAGCAGTTCTTC. Protein sequence: CSVEGLAGNWNEQFF.